These 17 T cell receptor beta chains were all obtained from the same sample, sequenced in a study of cytomegalovirus exposure and HLA in healthy donors. PCR amplification relied on 60 Vbeta primers (plus 13 Jbeta primers). Using immunoSEQ multiplex PCR, the repertoire was profiled, and TCRdb retains in-frame clones only, with some absent. The sample shows under 200,000 clones, 84% of them seen only once. The sample consisted of PBMCs. All receptors derive from a boy aged 2 to 10 in good health and CMV-seronegative.

The chain carries TRBV19 and TRBJ2-3; 7 nucleotides line up with TRBD1. Germline V gene sequence: CDR1 LNHDA, CDR2 SQIVND (reference sequence). The CDR3 sequence is 14 residues long. V lost 10 bases, J lost 2 bases, and 9 bases stayed unmatched. The CDR3 loop reads CATRLDRVTDTQYF. Here the CDR3 DNA reads TGTGCCACTAGACTTGACAGGGTCACAGATACGCAGTATTTT.

J is TRBJ1-3 and V is TRBV29-1, with 8 bases lining up with TRBD1. With V trimmed by 4 bases and J by 4 bases, 6 bases remained unmatched. Germline-derived CDR1 and CDR2 are SQVTM and ANQGSEA. This CDR3 comprises 14 residues. As DNA, the CDR3 is TGCAGCGTTGTACAGGGGGGTTTCGGAAACACCATATATTTT. Residues: CSVVQGGFGNTIYF.

The rearrangement uses TRBV6-5 and TRBJ2-5; 7 bases map to TRBD1. Germline V gene data show CDR1 as MNHEY and CDR2 as SVGAGI. J lost 5 bases, V lost 3 bases, and 3 bases had no gene match. CDR3 length equals 13 residues. The DNA of the CDR3 is TGTGCCAGCAGTTATTTCAGGGGGGAGACCCAGTACTTC. Its protein is CASSYFRGETQYF.

The genes are TRBV6-6 and TRBJ1-1; D ambiguous. V dropped 5 bases and J dropped 8 bases, with 9 bases sitting between them. The CDR3 is made up of 11 amino acids. Germline CDR1 and CDR2: MNHNY and SVGAGI (reference sequence). As DNA, the CDR3 is TGTGCCAGCAGTGAGCCCGGGGAAGCTTTCTTT. Protein: CASSEPGEAFF.

V is TRBV6-1 and J is TRBJ1-4; D is perhaps TRBD1 (5 bases). The CDR3 consists of 16 residues. Trimming stripped 3 bases from V and 0 bases from J, with 11 bases between. From germline, CDR1 is MNHNS and CDR2 SASEGT. DNA of the CDR3: TGTGCCAGCAGTGATTGGGGCAGGACAACTAATGAAAAACTGTTTTTT. Translating it yields CASSDWGRTTNEKLFF.

The CDR3 region is CASSVDPSGAYNEQFF. The CDR3 DNA is TGTGCCAGCAGCGTAGATCCTAGCGGGGCCTACAATGAGCAGTTCTTC. The rearrangement uses TRBV9 and TRBJ2-1; 9 bases map to TRBD2. The CDR3 loop spans 16 amino acids. Trimming took 0 bases from V and 2 from J; bases not matched to a gene: 3. Germline V lookup: CDR1 SGDLS, CDR2 YYNGEE.

The chain uses TRBV28 and TRBJ1-1, with D possibly TRBD1 on 5 matching bases. Trimming removed 8 bases at V and 3 bases at J, with 13 bases between. The CDR3 runs 13 residues. CDR1 and CDR2 (germline): MDHEN, SYDVKM. The DNA for the CDR3 is TGTGCCAGCGGGATGACAGTTTACACTGAAGCTTTCTTT. As protein: CASGMTVYTEAFF.

The V call is TRBV6-1, the J call TRBJ2-2, with 7 bases that match TRBD2. CDR3 length equals 15 residues. J was trimmed by 1 base and V by 6 bases; bases with no gene match: 5. CDR1 MNHNS and CDR2 SASEGT come from the germline V gene. The chain's CDR3 is CASRTGGMNTGELFF. The DNA of the CDR3 is TGTGCCAGCAGGACGGGAGGTATGAACACCGGGGAGCTGTTTTTT.

This chain joins TRBV6-5 and TRBJ2-3; D may be TRBD1 (6 bases). Germline V lookup: CDR1 MNHEY, CDR2 SVGAGI. V was shortened by 6 bases and J by 0 bases, with 13 bases between the two germline ends. The length of the CDR3 is 15 residues. The CDR3 coding sequence is TGTGCCAGCAGGGTCCTCAGGGGAAGCACAGATACGCAGTATTTT. Encoded protein: CASRVLRGSTDTQYF.

The chain uses TRBV7-9 and TRBJ2-7, with D perhaps TRBD1 (6 bases). V was trimmed by 6 bases and J by 3 bases, leaving 12 bases between them. In germline, CDR1 is SEHNR, CDR2 FQNEAQ (reference sequence). The CDR3 is 13 amino acids. The CDR3 bases are TGTGCCAGCAGTACCTCGGACAGCTACGAGCAGTACTTC. Amino acid sequence: CASSTSDSYEQYF.

The rearrangement uses TRBV27 and TRBJ2-7; 12 nucleotides align to TRBD2. From germline, CDR1 is MNHEY and CDR2 SMNVEV (reference sequence). The CDR3 sequence is 15 residues long. J gave up 3 bases and V 2 bases, and 2 bases lay outside the gene matches. The CDR3 reads CASSLKLAGGYEQYF. The CDR3 coding sequence is TGTGCCAGCAGTTTAAAACTAGCGGGAGGCTACGAGCAGTACTTC.

This clone came up once. The J gene is TRBJ2-1, the V gene TRBV19; 8 bases are shared with TRBD1. Looked up from germline, CDR1 is LNHDA and CDR2 is SQIVND (reference sequence). The CDR3 extends over 15 amino acids. Trimming cost V 2 bases and J 9 bases; bases outside gene matches: 9. CDR3 nucleotide sequence: TGTGCCAGTAGTATACGAACAGGGGGTGGGGGTGAGCAGTTCTTC. Residues: CASSIRTGGGGEQFF.

This chain links TRBV6-4 with TRBJ2-6; no clear D gene. Trimming stripped 5 bases from V and 1 base from J, with 6 bases between. CDR1 is MRHNA, CDR2 SNTAGT, per germline. This CDR3 is 14 amino acids long. The CDR3 DNA reads as TGTGCCAGCAGTAGAACTTCTGGGGCCAACGTCCTGACTTTC. Translated, it gives CASSRTSGANVLTF.

This chain joins TRBV28 and TRBJ2-1, with 7 bases fitting TRBD1. The length of the CDR3 is 14 residues. Germline trimming cut 5 bases from V and 4 bases from J; bases unmatched to any gene: 5. Germline loops: CDR1 MDHEN, CDR2 SYDVKM. Here the CDR3 reads CASSIIQGYNEQFF. CDR3 nucleotides: TGTGCCAGCAGTATAATACAGGGGTACAATGAGCAGTTCTTC.

The chain is built from TRBV20-1 and TRBJ2-1, with D perhaps matching TRBD2 (5 bases). Germline CDR1 is DFQATT and CDR2 is SNEGSKA (reference sequence). The CDR3 contains 11 residues. Trimming pared 5 bases from V and 10 bases from J, leaving 12 bases between. CDR3 residues: CSALASGEQFF. The CDR3 coding sequence is TGCAGTGCTTTAGCTTCGGGGGAGCAGTTCTTC.

The chain couples TRBV25-1 to TRBJ2-7; TRBD1 matches 7 bases. J lost 5 bases, V lost 3 bases, and 7 bases had no gene match. Germline V gene lookup returns CDR1 MGHDK and CDR2 SYGVNS. The CDR3 totals 14 residues. The CDR3 spells CASSDDRAGDEQYF. The DNA of the CDR3 is TGTGCCAGCAGTGACGACAGGGCAGGGGACGAGCAGTACTTC.

V usage is TRBV2 and J usage is TRBJ2-7, with 10 bases matching TRBD2. The CDR3 length is 16 residues. The V gene's germline CDR1 is SNHLY and CDR2 FYNNEI. With 0 bases clipped from V and 3 bases from J, the junction kept 5 bases outside the gene matches. CDR3 in DNA: TGTGCCAGCAGTGAAGCGCGGAGCGGGAGGGGCTACGAGCAGTACTTC. This encodes CASSEARSGRGYEQYF.